This T cell receptor (beta chain) comes out of a study of PD-L1 blockade in urothelial cancer. Measured with immunoSEQ multiplex PCR; TCRdb has only the in-frame clones, and not every one. The data show about 87,000 clones, 84% seen once. Time point described: pretreatment peripheral blood. The CDR3 loop spans 17 amino acids. Germline V gives CDR1 LNHDA, CDR2 SQIVND (reference sequence). V trimming: 0 bases; J trimming: 4 bases; junction bases outside the gene matches: 8. This rearrangement joins TRBV19 to TRBJ2-1; TRBD1 agrees at 8 bases. The sequence derives from a man aged 55 to 70 with urothelial cancer. The material was PBMCs, obtained around atezolizumab (anti-PD-L1) treatment. The chain's CDR3 is CASSIDRATGDYNEQFF. The CDR3 nucleotides are TGTGCCAGTAGTATAGATCGGGCGACAGGGGATTACAATGAGCAGTTCTTC.